The 29 T cell receptor beta chains reported below all come from one sample, sequenced in a study of neoadjuvant anti-PD-1 for oral cavity cancer. Assay: immunoSEQ multiplex PCR; the TCRdb copy retains only in-frame clones and omits some. The repertoire holds around 14,000 clones, 60% to 70% seen once, with approximately 2.3% in the top ten. The sample was PBMCs, taken before nivolumab (anti-PD-1) treatment. Receptors were obtained from a person between 40 and 85 years old with oral cavity squamous cell carcinoma.

This chain connects TRBV27 to TRBJ2-3; weak D call: TRBD1 (6 bases). The CDR3 covers 14 residues. Trimming took 2 bases from V and 6 from J, leaving 12 bases between them. From germline, CDR1 is MNHEY and CDR2 SMNVEV (reference sequence). CDR3: CASSLGGGRDTQYF. Written as DNA, the CDR3 is TGTGCCAGCAGTTTAGGGGGCGGTCGGGATACGCAGTATTTT.

This clone was counted once. The gene calls are TRBV30 and TRBJ1-2; no clear D. V was cut by 5 bases and J by 0 bases, with 10 bases left in between. The V gene's germline CDR1 is GTSNPN and CDR2 SVGIG (reference sequence). CDR3 size: 13 residues. This CDR3 reads CAWESVPNYGYTF. The CDR3 DNA is TGTGCCTGGGAGTCCGTCCCTAACTATGGCTACACCTTC.

This clone has only a few counts. The CDR3 here is CASRLSGETYEQYF. The CDR3 DNA reads as TGCGCCAGCAGGCTTAGCGGGGAAACCTACGAGCAGTACTTC. V and J are TRBV10-2 and TRBJ2-7, with 8 bases fitting TRBD2. Trimming at V came to 6 bases and at J to 2 bases, leaving 6 bases not matched to a gene. Germline V gene sequence: CDR1 WSHSY, CDR2 SAAADI. The CDR3 covers 14 residues.

This sequence joins TRBV19 and TRBJ1-4, with D maybe TRBD1 (5 bases). This CDR3 region has 15 residues. V dropped 5 bases and J dropped 3 bases, with 13 bases sitting between them. Germline V gene lookup returns CDR1 LNHDA and CDR2 SQIVND (reference sequence). CDR3 DNA: TGTGCCAGTAGTGCGCACGAGGGGCCTAATGAAAAACTGTTTTTT. Encoded protein: CASSAHEGPNEKLFF.

This clone occurred once. The chain has TRBV6-5 and TRBJ2-7; perhaps TRBD2 as D (5 bases). There are 13 residues in the CDR3. CDR1 and CDR2 from the germline V gene are MNHEY and SVGAGI. V lost 6 bases and J lost 5, with 14 bases in between. This CDR3 reads CASRRREKHEQYF. The CDR3 nucleotides are TGTGCCAGCAGGAGAAGGGAGAAGCACGAGCAGTACTTC.

The chain recombines TRBV11-2 with TRBJ2-2; D is possibly TRBD2 (5 bases). Per the germline V gene, CDR1 is SGHAT and CDR2 is FQNNGV. V was trimmed by 11 bases and J by 0 bases, leaving 10 bases between them. The CDR3 totals 13 residues. The CDR3 nucleotides are TGTGCCGAGACTATAGCGAACACCGGGGAGCTGTTTTTT. Protein: CAETIANTGELFF.

There are a few counts of this clone. The chain links TRBV29-1 to TRBJ1-1, with no clear D. The V gene lost 7 bases and the J gene lost 7 bases, with 16 bases spanning the gap. Per germline, CDR1 SQVTM and CDR2 ANQGSEA. The CDR3 runs 12 residues. The CDR3 DNA reads TGCAGCGCCAGACCTTCGAAGAATGAAGCTTTCTTT. Translation: CSARPSKNEAFF.

This chain connects TRBV9 to TRBJ2-1; 8 positions agree with TRBD2. The CDR3 has 18 residues. V lost 0 bases to trimming and J lost 0 bases; unmatched junction nucleotides: 8. Per germline, CDR1 SGDLS and CDR2 YYNGEE. The CDR3 DNA reads as TGTGCCAGCAGCGTAGTAGCGGGGATGGGGAGCTCCTACAATGAGCAGTTCTTC. Translating it yields CASSVVAGMGSSYNEQFF.

The chain has TRBV5-6 and TRBJ2-5; 8 bases fit TRBD2. Germline V gene sequence: CDR1 SGHDT, CDR2 YYEEEE. The CDR3 extends over 17 amino acids. V was clipped by 4 bases and J by 2 bases; unmatched bases: 13. The CDR3 region is CASSVNLAGLLQETQYF. CDR3 sequence (DNA): TGTGCCAGCAGCGTAAATCTAGCGGGCCTACTGCAAGAGACCCAGTACTTC.

The chain employs TRBV4-1 and TRBJ2-3, with D unclear. Germline loops: CDR1 MGHRA, CDR2 YSYEKL. Deletions cut 4 bases from V and 2 bases from J, with 10 bases between. This CDR3 is 14 amino acids long. CDR3 residues: CASSLPGNTDTQYF. DNA for the CDR3: TGCGCCAGCAGCCTTCCCGGTAACACAGATACGCAGTATTTT.

This chain links TRBV5-1 with TRBJ2-2, with TRBD1 matching 7 bases. Germline CDR1 reads SGHRS; CDR2 reads YFSETQ. V shed 9 bases, J shed 1 base, and the junction held 18 bases outside the gene matches. CDR3 size: 18 residues. The CDR3 bases are TGCGCCACCTCGATATCCGGGACAGAGACACTGAACACCGGGGAGCTGTTTTTT. Amino acid sequence: CATSISGTETLNTGELFF.

The chain is built from TRBV6-4 and TRBJ1-1; D unclear. V was cut by 8 bases and J by 1 base, with 11 bases left in between. This CDR3 has 13 amino acids. The germline V gene encodes CDR1 MRHNA and CDR2 SNTAGT. This chain's CDR3 is CASGRNPNTEAFF. CDR3 in DNA: TGTGCCAGCGGGCGAAACCCGAACACTGAAGCTTTCTTT.

The chain couples TRBV7-6 to TRBJ2-5; D not certain. Trimming removed 3 bases from V and 2 bases from J, with 7 bases in between. Germline V gives CDR1 SGHVS, CDR2 FNYEAQ. This CDR3 is 13 amino acids long. In DNA, the CDR3 is TGTGCCAGCAGCTTCCAGTTTCAAGAGACCCAGTACTTC. It specifies CASSFQFQETQYF.

The rearrangement uses TRBV10-3 and TRBJ2-7, with 10 nucleotides matching TRBD2. Unmatched junction bases numbered 17, after V lost 11 bases and J lost 4 bases. CDR1 is ENHRY, CDR2 SYGVKD, per germline. This CDR3 contains 16 residues. The CDR3 coding sequence is TGTGCCGCCCTAAGCGATCCGGGACTAGCGCCTTACGAGCAGTACTTC. Translated, it gives CAALSDPGLAPYEQYF.

The genes are TRBV5-1 and TRBJ1-1; 7 bases agree with TRBD1. The CDR3 totals 14 residues. From germline, CDR1 is SGHRS and CDR2 YFSETQ. V was clipped by 4 bases and J by 7 bases; unmatched bases: 10. The CDR3 coding sequence is TGCGCCAGCAGCGCCTCAGGGGGGCAAGGTGAAGCTTTCTTT. Translation: CASSASGGQGEAFF. The full variable domain, rest sourced from reference TRBV5-1 and TRBJ1-1, is KAGVTQTPRYLIKTRGQQVTLSCSPISGHRSVSWYQQTPGQGLQFLFEYFSETQRNKGNFPGRFSGRQFSNSRSEMNVSTLELGDSALYLCASSASGGQGEAFFGQGTRLTVV.

V gene TRBV5-5 combines with J gene TRBJ2-7; 9 bases are shared with TRBD2. The V gene's germline CDR1 is SGHKS and CDR2 YYEKEE (reference sequence). The J segment lost 7 bases and the V segment lost 5 bases, leaving 4 bases of the junction unmatched. There are 12 residues in the CDR3. The CDR3 sequence: CASRSSGREQYF. The CDR3 nucleotides are TGTGCCAGCAGAAGTAGCGGGAGAGAGCAGTACTTC.

The V call is TRBV19, the J call TRBJ1-1, with a possible D match to TRBD1 (6 bases). Trimming left V 4 bases short and J 8 bases short, with 14 bases between. The CDR3 sequence is 13 residues long. The V gene's germline CDR1 is LNHDA and CDR2 SQIVND (reference sequence). CDR3 in amino acids: CASSTVPGQEAFF. CDR3 DNA sequence: TGTGCCAGTAGTACCGTACCGGGACAAGAAGCTTTCTTT.

This chain uses TRBV11-3 with TRBJ2-1; D possibly corresponds to TRBD1 (6 bases). Germline V lookup: CDR1 SGHNT, CDR2 YENEEA. Trimming cost V 5 bases and J 8 bases, with 13 bases left between them. The CDR3 is 13 residues long. The CDR3 nucleotides read TGTGCCAGCAGCGGTACAGGGTGGGATGAGCAGTTCTTC. This translates into CASSGTGWDEQFF.

The rearrangement uses TRBV6-1 and TRBJ2-5; 7 bases align to TRBD2. Germline V CDR1 and CDR2: MNHNS, SASEGT. V was clipped by 5 bases and J by 4 bases; unmatched bases: 10. This CDR3 contains 15 residues. The DNA for the CDR3 is TGTGCCAGCAGTTGGGACTACCTCTCCCGAGAGACCCAGTACTTC. This sequence encodes CASSWDYLSRETQYF.

The chain links TRBV9 to TRBJ2-2; D might be TRBD2 (5 bases). From germline, CDR1 is SGDLS and CDR2 YYNGEE. The CDR3 loop spans 13 amino acids. Between the trimmed V and J ends, which lost 4 bases and 5 bases, there was a span of 9 bases. In DNA form, the CDR3 reads TGTGCCAGCAGCCCAAGGAGGACCGGGGAGCTGTTTTTT. As protein: CASSPRRTGELFF.

This clone has a handful of counts. The chain links TRBV5-4 to TRBJ2-1; no definite D call. The CDR3 runs to 15 residues. Germline CDR1 reads SGHNT; CDR2 reads YYREEE (reference sequence). The ends were cut back, 0 bases at V and 0 bases at J, with 7 bases in the middle. This chain's CDR3 is CASSLGGGSYNEQFF. In DNA, the CDR3 is TGTGCCAGCAGCTTGGGAGGCGGCTCCTACAATGAGCAGTTCTTC. Drawing the rest from reference TRBV5-4 and TRBJ2-1, the complete variable domain is ETGVTQSPTHLIKTRGQQVTLRCSSQSGHNTVSWYQQALGQGPQFIFQYYREEENGRGNFPPRFSGLQFPNYSSELNVNALELDDSALYLCASSLGGGSYNEQFFGPGTRLTVL.

The chain employs TRBV6-4 and TRBJ1-2; D not resolved. Trimming took 4 bases from V and 6 from J, leaving 15 bases between them. Germline CDR1 MRHNA, CDR2 SNTAGT. This CDR3 region has 14 residues. CDR3 DNA: TGTGCCAGCAGTGCCATGGCGGGGAGACATGGCTACACCTTC. Its translation: CASSAMAGRHGYTF.

The J gene is TRBJ2-6, the V gene TRBV7-8, with D perhaps TRBD1 (6 bases). This CDR3 has 16 residues. Trimming pared 4 bases from V and 0 bases from J, leaving 10 bases between. In germline, CDR1 is SGHVS, CDR2 FQNEAQ. CDR3 loop: CASSSTGNSGANVLTF. DNA for the CDR3: TGTGCCAGCAGCTCTACAGGGAACTCTGGGGCCAACGTCCTGACTTTC.

J is TRBJ1-2 and V is TRBV4-2; TRBD1 is a possible D gene (5 bases). V was shortened by 6 bases and J by 8 bases, with 19 bases between the two germline ends. The CDR3 is made up of 14 amino acids. Germline CDR1 LGHNA, CDR2 YNFKEQ. CDR3 in amino acids: CASSEDNSPRGYTF. The CDR3 DNA follows: TGTGCCAGCAGTGAGGACAACTCCCCGCGCGGCTACACCTTC.

This chain joins TRBV5-1 and TRBJ1-2; D is undetermined. CDR1 and CDR2 from the germline V gene are SGHRS and YFSETQ. Trimming removed 0 bases at V and 8 bases at J, with 8 bases between. There are 12 residues in the CDR3. The CDR3, as DNA: TGCGCCAGCAGCTTGGGGGATCGGGGCTACACCTTC. Protein sequence: CASSLGDRGYTF. Based on the CDR3 plus reference TRBV5-1 and TRBJ1-2, the full variable domain is KAGVTQTPRYLIKTRGQQVTLSCSPISGHRSVSWYQQTPGQGLQFLFEYFSETQRNKGNFPGRFSGRQFSNSRSEMNVSTLELGDSALYLCASSLGDRGYTFGSGTRLTVV.

J is TRBJ2-5 and V is TRBV19; D might be TRBD2 (6 bases). The CDR3 totals 17 residues. CDR1 and CDR2 (germline): LNHDA, SQIVND (reference sequence). Trimming pared 3 bases from V and 2 bases from J, leaving 19 bases between. The CDR3 DNA reads as TGTGCCAGTAGTATGGGTTTCATCGGGGGAATACAAGAGACCCAGTACTTC. Its protein product is CASSMGFIGGIQETQYF.

This clone was counted a few times. This chain connects TRBV5-1 to TRBJ2-3; no definite D call. Looked up from germline, CDR1 is SGHRS and CDR2 is YFSETQ. There are 15 residues in the CDR3. Deletions cut 0 bases from V and 0 bases from J, with 8 bases between. The CDR3: CASSLADVSTDTQYF. The CDR3 DNA reads TGCGCCAGCAGCTTGGCGGACGTTAGCACAGATACGCAGTATTTT.

This clone was seen only a few times. The chain recombines TRBV5-6 with TRBJ1-1; D gene unclear. Germline CDR1 SGHDT, CDR2 YYEEEE. The CDR3 sequence is 16 residues long. V dropped 4 bases and J dropped 0 bases, with 16 bases sitting between them. CDR3 nucleotides: TGTGCCAGCAGCCCCCGGGAGATCTATATGAACACTGAAGCTTTCTTT. Protein sequence: CASSPREIYMNTEAFF.

The rearrangement links TRBV2 to TRBJ2-5, with 7 nucleotides matching TRBD1. Germline V gene lookup returns CDR1 SNHLY and CDR2 FYNNEI. The CDR3 loop spans 14 amino acids. Germline trimming cut 7 bases from V and 4 bases from J; bases unmatched to any gene: 9. The CDR3 spells CASKGIGGPETQYF. The CDR3 nucleotides read TGTGCCAGCAAAGGTATAGGGGGCCCAGAGACCCAGTACTTC.